Listed below are T cell receptor beta chains from one sample, sequenced in a study of early T cells in non-severe SARS-CoV-2 infection. Each CDR3 protein gets one entry after TCRdb re-called the 5' RACE reads with MiXCR. The table has more than 75,000 distinct CDR3 sequences, less than 15% seen once. Sequencing was performed on whole blood. All receptors derive from an adult who was a healthcare worker with PCR-confirmed SARS-CoV-2 infection or an uninfected control (not recorded which). Both conserved end residues are part of each CDR3. The D gene is left open where the match is weak. Expanded clones get a size class; other rows say once, few or many, or leave the size out.

j_call: TRBJ2-3
clone_size: -
d_call: TRBD1
v_call: TRBV9
cdr3_nt: TGTGCCAGCAGCGCCGGACAGGGGGCTCCAGATACGCAGTATTTT
cdr3_aa: CASSAGQGAPDTQYF

j_call: TRBJ2-5
clone_size: many
d_call: -
v_call: TRBV6-1
cdr3_nt: TGTGCCAGCAGTGAATATGGGGGGCCGGGAGAGACCCAGTACTTC
cdr3_aa: CASSEYGGPGETQYF

j_call: TRBJ1-6
clone_size: -
d_call: -
v_call: TRBV11-1
cdr3_nt: TGTGCCAGCAGCTTATATGTTGATTCACCCCTCCACTTT
cdr3_aa: CASSLYVDSPLHF

j_call: TRBJ2-5
clone_size: few
d_call: TRBD2
v_call: TRBV7-3
cdr3_nt: TGTGCCAGCAGCTTAACGCCCGGGGGAGGGTCGCAGACCCAGTACTTC
cdr3_aa: CASSLTPGGGSQTQYF

j_call: TRBJ2-7
clone_size: -
d_call: -
v_call: TRBV2
cdr3_nt: TGTGCCAGCAGGTCGAGCCGCTACGAGCAGTACTTC
cdr3_aa: CASRSSRYEQYF

j_call: TRBJ2-1
clone_size: -
d_call: -
v_call: TRBV19
cdr3_nt: TGTGCCAGTAGTATAGATCGAGGGGGTGAGCAGTTCTTC
cdr3_aa: CASSIDRGGEQFF

j_call: TRBJ2-3
clone_size: -
d_call: -
v_call: TRBV2
cdr3_nt: TGTGCCAGCAGTGTAATTCGTTGGGAAGATACGCAGTATTTT
cdr3_aa: CASSVIRWEDTQYF

j_call: TRBJ1-1
clone_size: few
d_call: -
v_call: TRBV11-1
cdr3_nt: TGTGCCAGCAGCCAGGACATTATGAACACTGAAGCTTTCTTT
cdr3_aa: CASSQDIMNTEAFF

j_call: TRBJ2-4
clone_size: many
d_call: -
v_call: TRBV27
cdr3_nt: TGTGCCAGCAGTTTCGGCAGGGAGAGGACCAAAAACATTCAGTACTTC
cdr3_aa: CASSFGRERTKNIQYF

j_call: TRBJ2-7
clone_size: -
d_call: TRBD1
v_call: TRBV7-3
cdr3_nt: TGTGCCAGCAGCCCATCCGGGACAGTAAGGGGCTACGAGCAGTACTTC
cdr3_aa: CASSPSGTVRGYEQYF

j_call: TRBJ2-7
clone_size: few
d_call: TRBD1
v_call: TRBV18
cdr3_nt: TGTGCCAGCTCACCACCGGGACAGCCCTACGAGCAGTACTTC
cdr3_aa: CASSPPGQPYEQYF